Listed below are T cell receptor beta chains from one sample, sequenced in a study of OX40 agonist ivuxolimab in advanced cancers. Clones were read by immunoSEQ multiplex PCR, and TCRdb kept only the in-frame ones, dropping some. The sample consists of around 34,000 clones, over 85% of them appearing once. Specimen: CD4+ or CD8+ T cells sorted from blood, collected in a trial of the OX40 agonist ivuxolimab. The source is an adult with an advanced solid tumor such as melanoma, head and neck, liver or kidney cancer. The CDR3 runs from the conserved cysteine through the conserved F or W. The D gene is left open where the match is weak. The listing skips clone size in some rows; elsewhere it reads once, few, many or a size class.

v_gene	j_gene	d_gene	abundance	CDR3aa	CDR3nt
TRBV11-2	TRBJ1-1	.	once	CASSLMGVGSEAFF	TGTGCCAGCAGCTTAATGGGAGTGGGGTCTGAAGCTTTCTTT
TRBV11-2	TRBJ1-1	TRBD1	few	CASSPDRGGTEAFF	TGTGCCAGCAGTCCGGACAGGGGTGGGACTGAAGCTTTCTTT
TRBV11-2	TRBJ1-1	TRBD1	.	CASSFLQGMNTEAFF	TGTGCCAGCAGCTTTTTACAGGGGATGAACACTGAAGCTTTCTTT
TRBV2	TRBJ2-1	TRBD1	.	CASQTGEGVYNEQFF	TGTGCCAGCCAGACAGGGGAAGGGGTCTACAATGAGCAGTTCTTC
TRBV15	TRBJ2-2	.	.	CATSRNPGELFF	TGTGCCACCAGCAGAAACCCCGGGGAGCTGTTTTTT
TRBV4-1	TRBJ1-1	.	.	CASSQGDANTEAFF	TGCGCCAGCAGCCAAGGGGATGCGAACACTGAAGCTTTCTTT
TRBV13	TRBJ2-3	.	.	CASSLGLGDLDTQYF	TGTGCCAGCAGCTTAGGCCTGGGAGACCTAGATACGCAGTATTTT
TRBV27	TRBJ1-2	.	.	CASSQGVDYGYTF	TGTGCCAGCAGTCAGGGAGTTGACTATGGCTACACCTTC
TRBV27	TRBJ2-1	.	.	CASTPDISYNEQFF	TGTGCCAGCACCCCGGACATCTCCTACAATGAGCAGTTCTTC
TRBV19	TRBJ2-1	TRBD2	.	CASSVGTSVMNEQFF	TGTGCCAGTAGTGTTGGGACTAGCGTTATGAATGAGCAGTTCTTC
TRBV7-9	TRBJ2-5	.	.	CASSFTPEETQYF	TGTGCCAGCAGCTTCACCCCCGAAGAGACCCAGTACTTC
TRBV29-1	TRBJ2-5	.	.	CGVEGRLQETQYF	TGCGGCGTTGAGGGTCGGCTGCAAGAGACCCAGTACTTC
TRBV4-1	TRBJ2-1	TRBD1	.	CASRTGQGALGEQFF	TGCGCCAGCAGGACAGGGCAGGGGGCTCTAGGCGAGCAGTTCTTC
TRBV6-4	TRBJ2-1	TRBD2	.	CASFLSSGGANEQFF	TGTGCCAGCTTTCTCTCTAGCGGGGGGGCCAATGAGCAGTTCTTC
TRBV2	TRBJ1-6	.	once	CASSEVRYNSPLHF	TGTGCCAGCAGTGAAGTACGGTATAATTCGCCCCTCCACTTT